The 13 T cell receptor beta chains listed next were all sequenced from one sample in a study of T cell responses to AZD1222 COVID-19 vaccine. This table comes from immunoSEQ multiplex PCR, and its TCRdb copy is limited to in-frame clones, with some not included. The sample shows under 150,000 clones, roughly 92% of them seen only once. Material: peripheral blood, obtained 28 days after the second AZD1222 dose. The receptors derive from an adult who received the AZD1222 COVID-19 vaccine.

J is TRBJ1-2 and V is TRBV30, with D uncertain. This CDR3 is built from 11 residues. Looked up from germline, CDR1 is GTSNPN and CDR2 is SVGIG (reference sequence). V dropped 0 bases and J dropped 7 bases, with 6 bases sitting between them. The CDR3 loop is CAWSVHGGYTF. The DNA of the CDR3 is TGTGCCTGGAGTGTACACGGTGGCTACACCTTC.

The rearrangement links TRBV2 to TRBJ2-7; 12 bases match TRBD2. Germline CDR1 is SNHLY and CDR2 is FYNNEI. The V segment lost 7 bases and the J segment 1 base; nucleotides outside the gene matches: 8. The CDR3 covers 16 residues. CDR3 sequence reads: CASKRTSGADSYEQYF. The CDR3 coding sequence is TGTGCCAGCAAAAGGACTAGCGGGGCCGATTCCTACGAGCAGTACTTC.

This clone was seen just once. The chain uses TRBV9 and TRBJ2-6, with no clear D. Germline CDR1 SGDLS, CDR2 YYNGEE. CDR3 size: 14 residues. Between the trimmed V and J ends, which lost 0 bases and 4 bases, there was a span of 5 bases. The CDR3 coding sequence is TGTGCCAGCAGCGTAGAGGTGGGGGCCAACGTCCTGACTTTC. Residues: CASSVEVGANVLTF.

The chain has TRBV28 and TRBJ2-3, with D possibly matching TRBD1 (6 bases). V lost 8 bases and J 2 bases, leaving 17 bases between the germline ends. Germline CDR1 MDHEN, CDR2 SYDVKM. CDR3 length: 15 amino acids. CDR3 in DNA: TGTGCCAGCGCCCTGATACAGGGTAACACAGATACGCAGTATTTT. Residues: CASALIQGNTDTQYF.

This clone has only one observation. The chain employs TRBV19 and TRBJ2-2; 8 bases agree with TRBD1. CDR1 is LNHDA and CDR2 is SQIVND in the germline V gene (reference sequence). The CDR3 is 15 amino acids. The J segment lost 3 bases and the V segment lost 9 bases, leaving 9 bases of the junction unmatched. Here the CDR3 DNA reads TGTGCCAGCCTCTCGGACAGGGATTACACCGGGGAGCTGTTTTTT. This codes for CASLSDRDYTGELFF.

The chain recombines TRBV6-5 with TRBJ1-5; no firm D call. Germline V gene data show CDR1 as MNHEY and CDR2 as SVGAGI. CDR3 size: 13 residues. Trimming pared 5 bases from V and 5 bases from J, leaving 10 bases between. The CDR3 DNA is TGTGCCAGCAGTCAGATACGCGATCAGCCCCAGCATTTT. It codes for CASSQIRDQPQHF.

This clone showed up just once. The chain is built from TRBV7-9 and TRBJ2-7; D tentatively reads TRBD1 or TRBD2 (6 bases each). The CDR3 runs to 18 residues. Trimming removed 1 base at V and 1 base at J, with 20 bases between. In germline, CDR1 is SEHNR, CDR2 FQNEAQ (reference sequence). CDR3 sequence (DNA): TGTGCCAGCAGCTTAGACCGGGGGCAGGTCGGTTCTTCCTACGAGCAGTACTTC. It codes for CASSLDRGQVGSSYEQYF.

The J gene is TRBJ1-5, the V gene TRBV28, with 7 bases matching TRBD1. The V segment lost 6 bases and the J segment 7 bases; nucleotides outside the gene matches: 6. CDR3 size: 13 residues. In germline, CDR1 is MDHEN, CDR2 SYDVKM. For the CDR3, the DNA is TGTGCCAGCAGCCAACAGGGGCGGCAGCCCCAGCATTTT. Protein: CASSQQGRQPQHF.

With regard to this clone: Other DNA sequences in the same sample also yield this CDR3. The chain links TRBV11-3 to TRBJ2-1; 7 nucleotides line up with TRBD2. There are 14 residues in the CDR3. CDR1 SGHNT and CDR2 YENEEA come from the germline V gene. The trim removed 4 bases at V and 2 bases at J, leaving 2 bases unmatched. The CDR3, as DNA: TGTGCCAGCAGCTCAGGACTAGCCTACAATGAGCAGTTCTTC. This sequence encodes CASSSGLAYNEQFF.

V is TRBV16 and J is TRBJ1-2; a weak D match, TRBD1 (5 bases). V was cut by 5 bases and J by 0 bases, with 13 bases left in between. This CDR3 region has 15 residues. Germline-derived CDR1 and CDR2 are KGHSY and FQNENV. The CDR3 region has the DNA TGTGCCAGCAGCACCCAGCCGACAGCTAACTATGGCTACACCTTC. It specifies CASSTQPTANYGYTF.

V usage is TRBV28 and J usage is TRBJ1-6; 9 bases fit TRBD1. Per germline, CDR1 MDHEN and CDR2 SYDVKM. This CDR3 has 15 residues. V shed 5 bases and J 10 bases; nucleotides not matched to a gene: 9. CDR3 coding DNA: TGTGCCAGCAGTCAGAACAGGGGGCGAGGGTCACCCCTCCACTTT. The encoded protein is CASSQNRGRGSPLHF.

Concerning this clone itself: At one end, the junction sequence differs from germline, possibly due to a read error. The chain uses TRBV7-7 and TRBJ2-1; D is unclear. Germline values: CDR1 SSHAT, CDR2 FNYEAQ (reference sequence). The CDR3 contains 13 residues. The CDR3 DNA reads TGTGCTAGCAGCTTGGGTCAGCACAATGAGCAGTTCTTC. Encoded protein: CASSLGQHNEQFF.

This clone is a singleton in its sample. The J gene is TRBJ2-3, the V gene TRBV2, with 8 bases lining up with TRBD1. CDR1 and CDR2 from the germline V gene are SNHLY and FYNNEI. The CDR3 is 14 residues long. V lost 3 bases and J lost 4; bases outside the gene matches: 3. The DNA of the CDR3 is TGTGCCAGCAGTGAGGCAGGGGGCTCAGATACGCAGTATTTT. Its translation is CASSEAGGSDTQYF.